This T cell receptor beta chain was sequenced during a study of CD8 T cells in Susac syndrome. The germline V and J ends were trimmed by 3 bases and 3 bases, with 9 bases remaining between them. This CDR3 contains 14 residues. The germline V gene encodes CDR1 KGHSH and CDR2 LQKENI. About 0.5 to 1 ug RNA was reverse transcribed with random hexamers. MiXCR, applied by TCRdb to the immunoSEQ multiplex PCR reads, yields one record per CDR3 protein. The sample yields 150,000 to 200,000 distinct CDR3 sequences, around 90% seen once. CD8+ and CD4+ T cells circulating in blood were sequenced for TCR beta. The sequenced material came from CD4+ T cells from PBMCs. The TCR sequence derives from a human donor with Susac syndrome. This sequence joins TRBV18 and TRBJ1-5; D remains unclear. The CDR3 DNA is TGTGCCAGCTCACCCGCAGCTACCAATCAGCCCCAGCATTTT. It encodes CASSPAATNQPQHF. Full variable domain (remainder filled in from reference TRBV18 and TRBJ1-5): NAGVMQNPRHLVRRRGQEARLRCSPMKGHSHVYWYRQLPEEGLKFMVYLQKENIIDESGMPKERFSAEFPKEGPSILRIQQVVRGDSAAYFCASSPAATNQPQHFGDGTRLSIL.